This TCR beta chain appears in the sequencing data of a study of beta chain features in type 1 diabetes. Findings of the study overall: Moderate but significant shortening of TCRB CDR3s was recorded in all four CD4+ subsets from Type 1 diabetes patients.

A word on this clone: Its matching antigen is unknown.

As every portion of the isolated RNA was reverse transcribed, the sequencing read expressed TCRB transcripts. Data came from immunoSEQ multiplex PCR; TCRdb stores just in-frame clones and leaves some out. The sample carries fewer than 250,000 clones, around 14% recorded once. This CDR3 contains 14 residues. From germline, CDR1 is MNHNS and CDR2 SASEGT. V gave up 7 bases and J gave up 8 bases, with 18 bases separating them. The sample was naive CD4+ T cells from blood. The sequence came from a middle-aged woman in good health. J is TRBJ1-5 and V is TRBV6-1, with a weak D call TRBD1 (5 bases). This CDR3 is CASTVGQRGEPQHF. CDR3 bases: TGTGCCAGCACCGTGGGGCAGCGTGGCGAGCCCCAGCATTTT.